This T cell receptor beta chain was recovered during a study of blood T cell repertoires in COVID-19. At the level of the study: T cells, B-cell-depleted T cells, or PBMCs supplied cDNA or gDNA.

Germline V gene sequence: CDR1 SGDLS, CDR2 YYNGEE. The J segment lost 1 base and the V segment lost 4 bases, leaving 7 bases of the junction unmatched. CDR3 length equals 16 residues. Per the original data handling: Using reference gene primer amplification, nucleated cell counts were estimated. Repertoires were generated with immunoSEQ multiplex PCR, while TCRdb's copy carries only in-frame clones and drops some. V and J calls plus clone size are reproduced from that table; the DNA served to infer D and trimming. The sample holds around 300,000 clones, 80% to 90% seen once. Across under 25 US areas, participants ranged in age from about 18 to 90 years.

The source material was PBMCs or T cells enriched from blood (not recorded which). The TCR was taken from a woman younger than 30 who had recovered from COVID-19. The chain uses TRBV9 and TRBJ2-2; 7 positions match TRBD1. The CDR3 here is CASSYWTGLNTGELFF. The DNA for the CDR3 is TGTGCCAGCAGCTATTGGACAGGATTGAACACCGGGGAGCTGTTTTTT.